This TCR beta chain was identified during a study of shared clonotypes between healthy human individuals. Assay: immunoSEQ multiplex PCR; the TCRdb copy retains only in-frame clones and omits some. The sample has 2 million to 3 million clones; 85% to 95% are singletons. CDR1 SGHRS and CDR2 YFSETQ come from the germline V gene. The CDR3 has 16 residues. V gave up 4 bases and J gave up 1 base; unmatched junction bases: 8. This TCR derives from a man aged 18 to 30 in good health. The sequencing input was naive CD4+ T cells sorted from blood. Noted subset: CD45RA+ positively selected. V usage is TRBV5-1 and J usage is TRBJ2-3; 8 bases are shared with TRBD2. The CDR3 sequence is CASSRSSGLRTDTQYF. As DNA, the CDR3 is TGCGCCAGCAGCCGATCTAGCGGGCTGCGCACAGATACGCAGTATTTT.